This TCR beta chain was sequenced during a study of cytomegalovirus exposure and HLA in healthy donors. With respect to this clone: Its antigen is currently unknown.

Use of 60 Vbeta and 13 Jbeta primers characterized the PCR. Method: immunoSEQ multiplex PCR; TCRdb's copy keeps in-frame clones and lacks some. The sample includes about 200,000 clones, around 79% of them seen just once. Trimming removed 1 base from V and 0 bases from J, with 12 bases in between. Germline V gene sequence: CDR1 SGHTA, CDR2 FQGNSA. The CDR3 is 16 residues long. Overall study results and limits: When a later analysis was performed, an Asian-associated ancestry cluster reportedly had fewer N-insertions than the roughly 700-donor mean.

This receptor was obtained from a male donor in good health and CMV-seropositive. V gene TRBV7-2 combines with J gene TRBJ1-2; TRBD1 is a possible D gene (5 bases). Specimen: PBMCs. CDR3 in DNA: TGTGCCAGCAGCTTAGGGGGGACTCGAGCTAACTATGGCTACACCTTC. As protein: CASSLGGTRANYGYTF.